Listed below are T cell receptor beta chains from one sample, sequenced in a study of OX40 agonist ivuxolimab in advanced cancers. Clones were read by immunoSEQ multiplex PCR, and TCRdb kept only the in-frame ones, dropping some. Here the sample spans 35,000 to 45,000 clones, about three quarters being singletons. The sample consisted of CD4+ or CD8+ T cells sorted from blood, taken in a trial of the OX40 agonist ivuxolimab. The receptors derive from an adult with an advanced solid tumor such as melanoma, head and neck, liver or kidney cancer. Each CDR3 is given without its conserved first and last residue. Clone size is stated in some rows and not others, as once, few, many or a class when expanded.

CDR3 protein	V gene	J gene	clone size
ASSPGIAGGRNEQF	TRBV7-6	TRBJ2-1	-
ASSTGLAYEQY	TRBV19	-	-
ASSSLGLAGGGTGELF	TRBV5-1	TRBJ2-2	-
ASSSGPNQPQH	TRBV7-3	TRBJ1-5	-
AAAEYATNEKLF	TRBV6-6	TRBJ1-4	-
ASSQLDLIAQGNEQF	TRBV4-1	TRBJ2-1	-
ASSVGAVTGELF	TRBV5-4	TRBJ2-2	once
ASRLGSSGNTGELF	TRBV27	TRBJ2-2	once
ASSLTGEREKLF	TRBV28	TRBJ1-4	-
ASSSRVSGRPQGVQF	TRBV5-4	TRBJ2-1	few
AISEILAGGNEQF	TRBV10-3	TRBJ2-1	once
ASSSSGTLEQY	TRBV11-2	TRBJ2-7	few
ASSESFGTGALLETQY	TRBV6-1	TRBJ2-5	-
TSSQDTSGREVYEQY	TRBV1	TRBJ2-7	few
ASSTGTGPPYEQY	TRBV28	TRBJ2-7	-
ASSLGWGSTEAF	TRBV7-2	TRBJ1-1	-
ASSYRIGANYGYT	TRBV5-6	TRBJ1-2	-
ASSFNPDQPQH	TRBV7-8	TRBJ1-5	-
ASGGADEQY	TRBV25-1	TRBJ2-7	-
ASSPPRDTQY	TRBV11-3	TRBJ2-3	-
ASSLAVRSVNTEAF	TRBV5-1	TRBJ1-1	-
ASSFWERGGYT	TRBV5-5	TRBJ1-2	-
AISDPSGSTYNEQF	TRBV10-3	TRBJ2-1	-
ASTQGPDNSPLH	TRBV2	TRBJ1-6	-
ASSPYPSVTTEAF	TRBV28	TRBJ1-1	-
ASAQGAGGDTQY	TRBV2	TRBJ2-3	-
ASSERGLAPYNEQF	TRBV6-1	TRBJ2-1	-
ASSLHVMSEQY	TRBV11-2	TRBJ2-7	-
ASSPPGLAAHTDTQY	TRBV18	TRBJ2-3	-
ASSKGGNEKLF	TRBV7-9	TRBJ1-4	-
ASSRSGNYGYT	TRBV28	TRBJ1-2	-
ASSPGVAGKSILTKNIQY	TRBV19	TRBJ2-4	-
ASSQEDSSPLH	TRBV4-2	TRBJ1-6	-
ASSLDAGQSNYGYT	TRBV7-3	TRBJ1-2	-
ASSWAGAEAF	TRBV7-2	TRBJ1-1	-
SVGFTVSTDTQY	TRBV29-1	TRBJ2-3	once
ASSRGDRGYTQY	TRBV27	TRBJ2-3	-
ASSEALRRRPGSTGELF	TRBV6-1	TRBJ2-2	-
ASSDGVNTEAF	TRBV2	TRBJ1-1	-
ASSLAPGLAKETQY	TRBV5-4	TRBJ2-5	-
ASRPGTSGSEGEQF	TRBV4-1	TRBJ2-1	-
ASSTTGMGEKLF	TRBV6-5	TRBJ1-4	-
ASGRGQGANNEQF	TRBV10-1	TRBJ2-1	few
TSKENGKNIQY	TRBV1	TRBJ2-4	-
ASSSSGSEIDTQY	TRBV11-2	TRBJ2-3	-
ASSGRRPPNYGYT	TRBV28	TRBJ1-2	-
ASQWGQGLRYEQY	TRBV2	TRBJ2-7	-
ASSPWTAGHNEQF	TRBV27	TRBJ2-1	-
ASSFSENTEAF	TRBV7-8	TRBJ1-1	-
ASSSTGVKNGYT	TRBV2	TRBJ1-2	-
ASSLNGRTYEQY	TRBV28	TRBJ2-7	-
ASSTQRDREKDDGYT	TRBV7-3	TRBJ1-2	-
ASSPPRRGNSYEQY	TRBV18	-	-
ASRVGTAYEQY	TRBV7-8	-	-